One sample yielded the 13 T cell receptor beta chains listed below, sequenced in a study of cytomegalovirus exposure and HLA in healthy donors. PCR used 60 Vbeta primers and 13 Jbeta primers. Sequencing used immunoSEQ multiplex PCR; TCRdb keeps in-frame clones, though not all of them. This table has 120,000 to 150,000 clones, 60% to 85% appearing once. The sample consisted of PBMCs. Receptors originate from a middle-aged woman in good health and CMV-seropositive.

This clone was seen more than once but under ten times. The V gene is TRBV5-6, the J gene TRBJ2-2; maybe TRBD1 (5 bases). The germline V gene encodes CDR1 SGHDT and CDR2 YYEEEE. V lost 2 bases and J lost 8, with 7 bases in between. The CDR3 extends over 12 amino acids. The chain's CDR3 is CASSLWTGELFF. The CDR3 region has the DNA TGTGCCAGCAGCTTATGGACAGGGGAGCTGTTTTTT.

The chain carries TRBV7-6 and TRBJ2-3, with D maybe TRBD2 (7 bases). The CDR3 totals 16 residues. CDR1 is SGHVS, CDR2 FNYEAQ, per germline. V lost 5 bases and J 4 bases, leaving 19 bases between the germline ends. The CDR3 region is CASSPGAGVLADTQYF. The CDR3 DNA follows: TGTGCCAGCAGCCCAGGGGCGGGGGTCTTGGCAGATACGCAGTATTTT.

The chain combines TRBV28 with TRBJ1-1, with D possibly matching TRBD1 (6 bases). The germline V gene has CDR1 MDHEN and CDR2 SYDVKM. With 6 bases removed from V and 5 bases from J, the gap between germline ends came to 10 bases. The CDR3 runs 12 residues. This CDR3 reads CASRQGRTEAFF. DNA of the CDR3: TGTGCCAGCAGACAGGGTAGGACTGAAGCTTTCTTT.

This rearrangement joins TRBV28 to TRBJ2-1, with 7 nucleotides matching TRBD1. V shed 7 bases and J 6 bases; nucleotides not matched to a gene: 6. This CDR3 spans 13 amino acids. In germline, CDR1 is MDHEN, CDR2 SYDVKM. The CDR3, as DNA: TGTGCCAGCACCCCACCAGGGGGCAATGAGCAGTTCTTC. Its translation: CASTPPGGNEQFF. The variable domain in full, with the rest retrieved from reference TRBV28 and TRBJ2-1, is DVKVTQSSRYLVKRTGEKVFLECVQDMDHENMFWYRQDPGLGLRLIYFSYDVKMKEKGDIPEGYSVSREKKERFSLILESASTNQTSMYLCASTPPGGNEQFFGPGTRLTVL.

V usage is TRBV11-2 and J usage is TRBJ2-1; D gene unclear. Germline values: CDR1 SGHAT, CDR2 FQNNGV. V was trimmed by 2 bases and J by 4 bases, leaving 15 bases between them. The CDR3 sequence is 16 residues long. CDR3 region: CASSLIAITVYNEQFF. The CDR3 bases are TGTGCCAGCAGCTTAATAGCCATCACCGTATACAATGAGCAGTTCTTC. Full variable domain (rest looked up from reference TRBV11-2 and TRBJ2-1): EAGVAQSPRYKIIEKRQSVAFWCNPISGHATLYWYQQILGQGPKLLIQFQNNGVVDDSQLPKDRFSAERLKGVDSTLKIQPAKLEDSAVYLCASSLIAITVYNEQFFGPGTRLTVL.

The chain recombines TRBV7-9 with TRBJ2-5, with 9 bases lining up with TRBD2. The J call may be in error: the DNA end matches TRBJ2-7 better. Germline CDR1 and CDR2: SEHNR and FQNEAQ (reference sequence). The CDR3 loop spans 14 amino acids. CDR3 amino acids: CASSATSGLYEQYF. CDR3 in DNA: TGTGCCAGCAGCGCGACTAGCGGACTCTACGAGCAGTACTTC.

The chain links TRBV19 to TRBJ2-2; 8 bases are shared with TRBD2. Germline lookup yields CDR1 LNHDA and CDR2 SQIVND (reference sequence). V gave up 1 base and J gave up 6 bases; unmatched junction bases: 10. The CDR3 has 17 residues. Here the CDR3 DNA reads TGTGCCAGTAGTATAGGCCCCCGGACTAGCTCCCCCGGGGAGCTGTTTTTT. Encoded protein: CASSIGPRTSSPGELFF.

This clone was found once. V usage is TRBV10-3 and J usage is TRBJ1-6, with TRBD1 identical over 10 bases. With V trimmed by 0 bases and J by 7 bases, 0 bases remained unmatched. This CDR3 comprises 15 residues. Germline lookup yields CDR1 ENHRY and CDR2 SYGVKD. CDR3 in DNA: TGTGCCATCAGTGAGTCGGGACAGGGGAATTCACCCCTCCACTTT. It yields the protein CAISESGQGNSPLHF.

The rearrangement joins TRBV2 to TRBJ2-2; D may be TRBD2 (6 bases). The germline gives CDR1 SNHLY, CDR2 FYNNEI. Trimming pared 7 bases from V and 4 bases from J, leaving 13 bases between. CDR3 length equals 14 residues. CDR3 in DNA: TGTGCCAGCAATCCTAACGGGGGCACCGGGGAGCTGTTTTTT. This translates into CASNPNGGTGELFF.

This rearrangement joins TRBV7-2 to TRBJ2-2; perhaps TRBD1 as D (6 bases). Per germline, CDR1 SGHTA and CDR2 FQGNSA. The CDR3 is 15 residues long. Between the trimmed V and J ends, which lost 6 bases and 1 base, there was a span of 12 bases. The CDR3 DNA is TGTGCCAGCAGTCCCGGGACATTGAACACCGGGGAGCTGTTTTTT. The encoded protein is CASSPGTLNTGELFF. Full variable domain (rest looked up from reference TRBV7-2 and TRBJ2-2): GAGVSQSPSNKVTEKGKDVELRCDPISGHTALYWYRQSLGQGLEFLIYFQGNSAPDKSGLPSDRFSAERTGGSVSTLTIQRTQQEDSAVYLCASSPGTLNTGELFFGEGSRLTVL.

This chain links TRBV9 with TRBJ2-1, with 10 positions matching TRBD2. Unmatched junction bases numbered 9, after V lost 0 bases and J lost 12 bases. CDR3 size: 15 residues. Germline values: CDR1 SGDLS, CDR2 YYNGEE. The CDR3 spells CASSVDLAGGPLQFF. The DNA for the CDR3 is TGTGCCAGCAGCGTAGATTTAGCGGGGGGCCCCTTGCAGTTCTTC. The whole variable domain, remainder taken from reference TRBV9 and TRBJ2-1, is DSGVTQTPKHLITATGQRVTLRCSPRSGDLSVYWYQQSLDQGLQFLIQYYNGEERAKGNILERFSAQQFPDLHSELNLSSLELGDSALYFCASSVDLAGGPLQFFGPGTRLTVL.

The chain recombines TRBV5-5 with TRBJ2-4; tentatively, D is TRBD1 (6 bases). Trimming took off 2 bases at V and 9 bases at J, with 15 bases between the two ends. The CDR3 is 14 amino acids. The germline V gene encodes CDR1 SGHKS and CDR2 YYEKEE (reference sequence). CDR3 region: CASSFSGADGIQYF. The CDR3 nucleotides read TGTGCCAGCAGCTTCTCAGGGGCCGACGGCATTCAGTACTTC.

V gene TRBV27 combines with J gene TRBJ1-5; no reliable D call. Trimming removed 6 bases at V and 5 bases at J, with 26 bases between. The CDR3 is 18 amino acids. Germline V gives CDR1 MNHEY, CDR2 SMNVEV (reference sequence). The CDR3 loop is CASRPGSTSSLNYQPQHF. The CDR3 DNA reads as TGTGCCAGCAGGCCCGGGTCCACCTCGTCCCTTAATTATCAGCCCCAGCATTTT.